One and the same sample provided the 5 T cell receptor beta chains below, sequenced in a study of CD8 T cells in Susac syndrome. Random-hexamer reverse transcription was applied to 0.5 to 1 ug RNA. MiXCR, applied by TCRdb to the immunoSEQ multiplex PCR reads, yields one record per CDR3 protein. This sample carries 110,000 or so distinct CDR3 sequences, around 97% of them seen once, and the ten largest clones take 0.096%. The sequenced material came from CD4+ T cells from PBMCs. Receptors were obtained from a human donor in good health.

This sequence joins TRBV7-3 and TRBJ2-6, with TRBD2 as a possible D gene (7 bases). Germline CDR1 is SGHTA and CDR2 is FQGTGA. CDR3 size: 17 residues. V lost 5 bases to trimming and J lost 0 bases, with 14 bases between them. CDR3 amino acids: CASSPWGGTSGANVLTF. Here the CDR3 DNA reads TGTGCCAGCAGCCCCTGGGGGGGCACCTCTGGGGCCAACGTCCTGACTTTC.

V gene TRBV18 combines with J gene TRBJ2-7; D possibly matches TRBD1 or TRBD2 (5 bases each). Germline-derived CDR1 and CDR2 are KGHSH and LQKENI. V gave up 6 bases and J gave up 4 bases, with 16 bases separating them. This CDR3 comprises 14 residues. CDR3 loop: CASSDLRDGYEQYF. The CDR3 DNA reads as TGTGCCAGCTCGGACCTCAGGGACGGTTACGAGCAGTACTTC. The entire variable domain, with the rest obtained from reference TRBV18 and TRBJ2-7, is as follows: NAGVMQNPRHLVRRRGQEARLRCSPMKGHSHVYWYRQLPEEGLKFMVYLQKENIIDESGMPKERFSAEFPKEGPSILRIQQVVRGDSAAYFCASSDLRDGYEQYFGPGTRLTVT.

The chain recombines TRBV27 with TRBJ2-7, with D perhaps being TRBD1 or TRBD2 (5 bases each). Trimming took off 4 bases at V and 6 bases at J, with 16 bases between the two ends. CDR3 size: 14 residues. CDR1 is MNHEY and CDR2 is SMNVEV in the germline V gene (reference sequence). CDR3 amino acids: CASSSLGWGTEQYF. The DNA of the CDR3 is TGTGCCAGCAGTTCCCTGGGGTGGGGGACCGAGCAGTACTTC.

V and J are TRBV4-3 and TRBJ2-7; TRBD1 matches 11 bases. The CDR3 covers 14 residues. V dropped 3 bases and J dropped 3; count of bases not matched to a gene: 1. The germline CDR1 and CDR2 sequences are LGHNA and YSLEER. The CDR3, as DNA: TGCGCCAGCAGCCAGGGACAGGGGGTCTACGAGCAGTACTTC. It encodes CASSQGQGVYEQYF.

V usage is TRBV27 and J usage is TRBJ1-6, with 9 bases matching TRBD1. V gave up 0 bases and J gave up 6 bases; unmatched junction bases: 18. The CDR3 has 21 residues. Germline V gives CDR1 MNHEY, CDR2 SMNVEV (reference sequence). The CDR3 region has the DNA TGTGCCAGCAGTTTATCCCTGAGAAATCTGGACAGGGGAGGGAGTAATTCACCCCTCCACTTT. Translation: CASSLSLRNLDRGGSNSPLHF.